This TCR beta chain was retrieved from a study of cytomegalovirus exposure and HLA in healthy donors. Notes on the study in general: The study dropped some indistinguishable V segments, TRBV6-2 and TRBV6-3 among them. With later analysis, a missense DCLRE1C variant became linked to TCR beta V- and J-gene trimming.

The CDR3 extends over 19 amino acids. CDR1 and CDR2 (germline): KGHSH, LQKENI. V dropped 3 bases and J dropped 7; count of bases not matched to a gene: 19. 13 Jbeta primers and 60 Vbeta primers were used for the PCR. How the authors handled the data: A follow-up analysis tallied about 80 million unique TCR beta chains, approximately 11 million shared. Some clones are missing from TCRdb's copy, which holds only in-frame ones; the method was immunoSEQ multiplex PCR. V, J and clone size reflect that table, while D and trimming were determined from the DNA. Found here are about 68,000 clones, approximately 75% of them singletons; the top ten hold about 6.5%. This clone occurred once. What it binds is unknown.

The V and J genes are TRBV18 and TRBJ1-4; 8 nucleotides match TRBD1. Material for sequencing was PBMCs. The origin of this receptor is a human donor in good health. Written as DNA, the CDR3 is TGTGCCAGCTCACCTGATCAGCTGGACAGGGAATTTGTTGGTGAAAAACTGTTTTTT. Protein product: CASSPDQLDREFVGEKLFF.